This T cell receptor (beta chain) was profiled in a study of T cell repertoires in cytomegalovirus infection. TCRdb re-analysed the reads in MiXCR, keeping a single row per CDR3 protein. The sample has 200,000 to 300,000 distinct CDR3 sequences; about 12% are singletons. Worth noting for this clonotype: The antigen is unknown.

Broader study findings: Carriage of CMV together with the relevant HLA was identifiable through cumulative public TCR beta family frequency.

The sequenced sample was PBMCs. The receptor's source is a human donor in good health (CMV status not recorded). Some clones in this sample may be carry-over from other donors' samples.

As DNA, the CDR3 is TGCAGTGCTAGACCCCCCCCTAAGGGGAGCTCCTACAATGAGCAGTTCTTC. Encoded protein: CSARPPPKGSSYNEQFF. The V call is TRBV20-1, the J call TRBJ2-1, with D perhaps TRBD1 or TRBD2 (5 bases each). Germline loops: CDR1 DFQATT, CDR2 SNEGSKA (reference sequence). Trimming stripped 2 bases from V and 0 bases from J, with 17 bases between. The CDR3 is 17 amino acids.